The source of this T cell receptor (beta chain) is a study of cytomegalovirus exposure and HLA in healthy donors (TCRdb year 2017). Describing the broader study: According to a later analysis, one platform produced both the roughly 130 validation repertoires and the 666 repertoires of the first cohort. The study aimed to test whether signatures of past pathogen exposure could be identified by cataloging public T cell receptors. Along with the roughly 670-subject first cohort, a separate validation cohort of more than 90 different subjects was used. To predict cytomegalovirus infection status, the study brought together high-throughput TCR immunosequencing, statistical association of individual TCRs with disease status, and machine learning. Results and caveats for the whole study, not just this receptor: Three of the identified cytomegalovirus-associated TCR beta chains were confirmed in vitro to be specific for cytomegalovirus antigens. All 120 or so repertoires were used to score co-occurrence in the validation cohort in a later analysis, because that analysis had no HLA typing for the cohort. In the study, approximately 150 TCR beta chains were listed as associated with cytomegalovirus. Subsequent analysis determined that TCRs grouped into clusters in the first cohort also showed a tendency toward co-occurrence across the 120 validation repertoires, and approximately 94% of cluster scores exceeded 0. While some public TCRs were present in many individuals, most TCR sequences turned up only very rarely across donors. The authors suggested that the approach could potentially be generalized to other disease states and immunological phenotypes. In both the original and validation cohorts, the classifier was reported to diagnose cytomegalovirus status with high specificity and sensitivity.

Library creation used the immunoSEQ multiplex PCR assay. The original methods were these. A statistical classification framework was built to diagnose cytomegalovirus status from the catalog of TCR beta chain sequences. TCRdb provides this immuneACCESS table in a form limited to in-frame rearrangements. Some clones are lacking; in checked studies, under half of them reflect an unresolved V gene, and why the rest are absent is not known. The V and J calls and the clone size are those of that table, but D and trimming were determined from the DNA. For this sample there are over 150,000 clones; about 89% appear just once. The ten largest clones capture around 3% of the sample. This clone has only one observation. Its specific antigen is unknown. No base-level quality is on record; no much larger clone is a single base apart. Separate from the roughly 650-subject first cohort, the validation cohort of about 110 subjects was the group to which the donors belonged.

Reading from cysteine to phenylalanine, the CDR3 counts 16 amino acids. The entry retains the CDR3 DNA only, 48 bases that are in frame from base 1. V has 0 bases trimmed and J has 10 bases trimmed; junction bases matching no gene number 11. As encoded in the germline V gene, CDR1 is LGHNA while CDR2 is YSLEER. Sequenced input: PBMCs. The chain joins TRBV4-3 to TRBJ2-1; TRBD2 agrees with 8 junctional bases. This TCR was recovered from a woman under 30 in good health and CMV-seropositive. The CDR3 loop reads CASSQEWSEGLVEQFF. The nucleotide sequence is TGCGCCAGCAGCCAAGAGTGGAGCGAGGGACTAGTGGAGCAGTTCTTC.